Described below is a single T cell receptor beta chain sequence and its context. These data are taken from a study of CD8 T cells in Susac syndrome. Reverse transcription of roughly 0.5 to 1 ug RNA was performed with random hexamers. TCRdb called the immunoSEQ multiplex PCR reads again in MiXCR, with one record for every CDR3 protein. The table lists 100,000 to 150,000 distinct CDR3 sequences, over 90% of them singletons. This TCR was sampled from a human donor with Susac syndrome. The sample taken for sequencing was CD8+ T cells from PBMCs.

The CDR3 loop reads CASSAGGGGNTEAFF. The CDR3 coding sequence is TGTGCCAGCAGCGCAGGGGGAGGAGGCAACACTGAAGCTTTCTTT. This chain joins TRBV9 and TRBJ1-1; TRBD1 agrees at 7 bases. The trim removed 3 bases at V and 2 bases at J, leaving 7 bases unmatched. The CDR3 runs to 15 residues. Germline CDR1 reads SGDLS; CDR2 reads YYNGEE.